What follows is one TCR beta chain and its context. Its antigen is still unknown. This sample was taken from a study of cytomegalovirus exposure and HLA in healthy donors. Overall study results and limits: Productive rates of about 87% or about 30% were seen for most TCR beta V segments in an earlier analysis.

Vbeta (60) and Jbeta (13) primers were used in the PCR. The method was immunoSEQ multiplex PCR; TCRdb's version includes in-frame clones alone and lacks a portion of them. Altogether approximately 300,000 clones are present, approximately 80% being singletons, with the ten largest covering about 0.28%. The CDR3 length is 16 residues. With 3 bases clipped from V and 2 bases from J, the junction kept 9 bases outside the gene matches. Germline CDR1 SGHVS, CDR2 FQNEAQ. Healthy donors of bone marrow made up the group. The sequenced material came from PBMCs. The chain combines TRBV7-8 with TRBJ2-7, with 8 bases fitting TRBD2. This sequence originates from a girl aged 2-10 years in good health and CMV-seronegative. CDR3 protein: CASSLSVGRVPYEQYF. DNA of the CDR3: TGTGCCAGCAGCTTGAGTGTCGGGAGGGTGCCCTACGAGCAGTACTTC. The full variable domain, completed using reference TRBV7-8 and TRBJ2-7, is GAGVSQSPRYKVAKRGQDVALRCDPISGHVSLFWYQQALGQGPEFLTYFQNEAQLDKSGLPSDRFFAERPEGSVSTLKIQRTQQEDSAVYLCASSLSVGRVPYEQYFGPGTRLTVT.